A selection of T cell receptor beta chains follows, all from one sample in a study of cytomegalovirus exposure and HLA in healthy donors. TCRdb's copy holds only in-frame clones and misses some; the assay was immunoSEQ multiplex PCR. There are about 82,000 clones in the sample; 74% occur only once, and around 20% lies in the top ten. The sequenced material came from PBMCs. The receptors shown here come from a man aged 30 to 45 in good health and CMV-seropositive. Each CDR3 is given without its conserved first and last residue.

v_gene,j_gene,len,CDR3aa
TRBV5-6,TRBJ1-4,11,ASSDGTEEKLF
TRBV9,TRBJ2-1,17,ASSFRTSGGPLAYNEQF
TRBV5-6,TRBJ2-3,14,ASSLWGSGVTDTQY
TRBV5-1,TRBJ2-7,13,ASSLAWAGSYEQY
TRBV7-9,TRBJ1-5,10,ASSRETQPQH
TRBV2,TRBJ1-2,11,ASSVSDSYGYT
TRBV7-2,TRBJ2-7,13,ASSLVREGRHEQY
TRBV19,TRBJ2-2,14,ASSILPRQLPGELF
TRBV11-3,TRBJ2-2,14,ASSSLGVGNTGELF
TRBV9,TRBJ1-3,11,ASNSPAGNTIY
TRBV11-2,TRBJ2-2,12,ASSLNREGGELF
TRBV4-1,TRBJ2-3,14,ASSHIGQGLADTQY
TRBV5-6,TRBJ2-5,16,ASSLAMRGFEFQETQY
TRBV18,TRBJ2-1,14,ASSATGQEYYNEQF
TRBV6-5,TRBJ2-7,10,ASSYSSYEQY
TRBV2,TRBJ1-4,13,ASIRQGGFNEKLF
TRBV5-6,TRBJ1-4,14,ASSSQATRNSEKLF
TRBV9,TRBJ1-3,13,ASSVGGAWGNTIY
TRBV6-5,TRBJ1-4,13,ASWGMGASNEKLF
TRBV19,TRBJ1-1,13,ASSIGGGLYTEAF
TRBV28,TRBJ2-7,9,ASGQYYEQY
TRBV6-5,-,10,ASSYSPYEQY
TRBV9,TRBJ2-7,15,ASSQGPSQGASYEQY
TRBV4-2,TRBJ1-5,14,ASSQDKRQRNQPQH
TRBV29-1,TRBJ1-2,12,SVEPYDRGPGYT
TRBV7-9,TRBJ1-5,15,ASSLTGGTGGDQPQH
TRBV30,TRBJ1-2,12,AWTRTVANYGYT
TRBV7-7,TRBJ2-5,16,ASSLGGLAGVGGETQY
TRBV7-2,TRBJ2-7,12,ASSLGRASYEQY
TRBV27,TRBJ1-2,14,ASSLSNQGRIDGYT
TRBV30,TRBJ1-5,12,AWSVRDRYQPQH
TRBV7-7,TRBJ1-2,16,ASSLERQGGWGYYGYT
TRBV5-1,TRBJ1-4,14,ASSWQGASTNEKLF
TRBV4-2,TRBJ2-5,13,ASSQEQGQGETQY
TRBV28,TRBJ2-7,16,ASLSRGKLTRETYEQY
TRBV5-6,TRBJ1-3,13,ASSPQAFSGNTIY
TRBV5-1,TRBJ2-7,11,ASNDNRGYEQY
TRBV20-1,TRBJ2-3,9,SAKRTDTQY
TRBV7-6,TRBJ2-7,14,ASSSGTTHSSYEQY
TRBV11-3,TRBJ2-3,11,ASSLGGADTQY
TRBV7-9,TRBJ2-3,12,ASSFSGDTDTQY